A single sample gave rise to the 19 T cell receptor beta chains below, sequenced in a study of shared clonotypes between healthy human individuals. This table comes from immunoSEQ multiplex PCR, and its TCRdb copy is limited to in-frame clones, with some not included. Of millions of clones in the sample, roughly nine tenths were seen once. Sequenced sample: naive CD4+ T cells sorted from blood. Subset described: CD45RA+ positively selected. The receptors stem from a man younger than 35 in good health.

This chain links TRBV1 with TRBJ1-1. TRBV1 is labeled a pseudogene. There are 15 residues in the CDR3. The CDR3: CTSSQSPGRSAEAFF. The CDR3 nucleotides are TGCACCAGCAGCCAATCCCCGGGACGTAGCGCTGAAGCTTTCTTT.

The chain employs TRBV4-2 and TRBJ2-3; 12 nucleotides align to TRBD2. The CDR3 covers 18 residues. V shed 4 bases and J 5 bases; nucleotides not matched to a gene: 13. Germline V gene lookup returns CDR1 LGHNA and CDR2 YNFKEQ. CDR3 in amino acids: CASSPQASLAGGIDTQYF. The CDR3 DNA is TGTGCCAGCAGCCCCCAAGCCAGCCTAGCGGGGGGGATAGATACGCAGTATTTT.

On this clone itself: At the DNA level, this CDR3 is encoded by other sequences in the same sample as well. The chain employs TRBV30 and TRBJ2-7; TRBD1 matches at 8 bases. The CDR3 totals 11 residues. The germline gives CDR1 GTSNPN, CDR2 SVGIG (reference sequence). Losses at the gene ends were 5 bases for V and 6 bases for J; bases not matched to a gene: 3. This CDR3 reads CAWGQGGEQYF. CDR3 in DNA: TGTGCCTGGGGACAGGGTGGCGAGCAGTACTTC.

This clone came up once. The CDR3 DNA reads TGTGCCAGCTCACCACCTTGGGCTAGCTCTAGCTCCTACAATGAGCAGTTCTTC. Its protein is CASSPPWASSSSYNEQFF. The gene calls are TRBV18 and TRBJ2-1; tentative D call: TRBD2 (5 bases). The CDR3 extends over 18 amino acids. Trimming removed 0 bases at V and 0 bases at J, with 15 bases between. Germline values: CDR1 KGHSH, CDR2 LQKENI.

The V gene is TRBV6-4, the J gene TRBJ2-7; no definite D call. Germline V gene lookup returns CDR1 MRHNA and CDR2 SNTAGT. The CDR3 extends over 16 amino acids. Trimming left V 0 bases short and J 6 bases short, with 18 bases between. CDR3 sequence reads: CASSDSSALQLFEQYF. The CDR3 bases are TGTGCCAGCAGTGACTCATCAGCCTTACAACTATTCGAGCAGTACTTC.

This chain joins TRBV19 and TRBJ2-1, with 9 bases matching TRBD2. The CDR3 sequence is 14 residues long. Germline V lookup: CDR1 LNHDA, CDR2 SQIVND (reference sequence). V gave up 6 bases and J gave up 8 bases; unmatched junction bases: 8. The CDR3 nucleotides read TGTGCCAGTAGCGAGCGGGAGGTAGTCGATGAGCAGTTCTTC. Translated: CASSEREVVDEQFF.

Remarks on this clone: Other DNA sequences of this sample code for an identical CDR3. The V and J genes are TRBV5-1 and TRBJ2-3; the D gene is possibly TRBD2 (5 bases). The CDR3 is made up of 16 amino acids. Germline lookup yields CDR1 SGHRS and CDR2 YFSETQ. The V gene lost 4 bases and the J gene lost 0 bases, with 15 bases spanning the gap. The CDR3 nucleotides read TGCGCCAGCAGCCTGGGTGGAGGTCCTAGCACAGATACGCAGTATTTT. Amino acids: CASSLGGGPSTDTQYF. Based on the CDR3 plus reference TRBV5-1 and TRBJ2-3, the full variable domain is KAGVTQTPRYLIKTRGQQVTLSCSPISGHRSVSWYQQTPGQGLQFLFEYFSETQRNKGNFPGRFSGRQFSNSRSEMNVSTLELGDSALYLCASSLGGGPSTDTQYFGPGTRLTVL.

The V gene is TRBV7-2, the J gene TRBJ2-7; perhaps D is TRBD1 or TRBD2 (5 bases each). CDR1 SGHTA and CDR2 FQGNSA come from the germline V gene. V lost 2 bases and J 0 bases, leaving 14 bases between the germline ends. This CDR3 comprises 16 residues. This chain's CDR3 is CASSLPGHTSSYEQYF. CDR3 in DNA: TGTGCCAGCAGCTTACCGGGGCACACTAGCTCCTACGAGCAGTACTTC.

The rearrangement links TRBV18 to TRBJ1-5; D unclear. V dropped 6 bases and J dropped 1 base, with 10 bases sitting between them. Germline loops: CDR1 KGHSH, CDR2 LQKENI. This CDR3 has 14 residues. CDR3 protein: CASSYTGSNQPQHF. The CDR3 nucleotides read TGTGCCAGCTCCTATACGGGGAGCAATCAGCCCCAGCATTTT.

This clone came up once. The gene calls are TRBV7-9 and TRBJ2-4, with TRBD1 matching 10 bases. The junction had 10 bases not matched to a gene; V was cut back by 5 bases and J by 0 bases. The CDR3 totals 18 residues. Germline CDR1 reads SEHNR; CDR2 reads FQNEAQ (reference sequence). CDR3 sequence reads: CASSLRDRGTGAKNIQYF. In DNA form, the CDR3 reads TGTGCCAGCAGCCTCCGGGACAGGGGAACGGGAGCCAAAAACATTCAGTACTTC.

This sequence joins TRBV5-1 and TRBJ2-3, with D perhaps given as TRBD1 or TRBD2 (5 bases each). Per germline, CDR1 SGHRS and CDR2 YFSETQ. Trimming left V 4 bases short and J 4 bases short, with 13 bases between. The CDR3 is 14 residues long. For the CDR3, the DNA is TGCGCCAGCAGCCCCCCCGGGGCCCCAGATACGCAGTATTTT. Its protein is CASSPPGAPDTQYF. The entire variable domain, with the rest obtained from reference TRBV5-1 and TRBJ2-3, is as follows: KAGVTQTPRYLIKTRGQQVTLSCSPISGHRSVSWYQQTPGQGLQFLFEYFSETQRNKGNFPGRFSGRQFSNSRSEMNVSTLELGDSALYLCASSPPGAPDTQYFGPGTRLTVL.

The rearrangement joins TRBV19 to TRBJ1-2, with 9 bases lining up with TRBD1. CDR1 and CDR2 from the germline V gene are LNHDA and SQIVND (reference sequence). Trimming took 4 bases from V and 2 from J; bases not matched to a gene: 17. This CDR3 spans 19 amino acids. The CDR3 DNA reads TGTGCCAGTAGTACCCGTCAAGCCCGATCGGGACAGGGCAACTATGGCTACACCTTC. It is translated as CASSTRQARSGQGNYGYTF. Using reference TRBV19 and TRBJ1-2 for the parts outside the CDR3, the full variable domain is DGGITQSPKYLFRKEGQNVTLSCEQNLNHDAMYWYRQDPGQGLRLIYYSQIVNDFQKGDIAEGYSVSREKKESFPLTVTSAQKNPTAFYLCASSTRQARSGQGNYGYTFGSGTRLTVV.

V is TRBV7-9 and J is TRBJ2-7; 9 nucleotides align to TRBD1. The CDR3 consists of 15 residues. Germline-derived CDR1 and CDR2 are SEHNR and FQNEAQ (reference sequence). V dropped 4 bases and J dropped 2; count of bases not matched to a gene: 6. CDR3 residues: CASSSTGTGPYEQYF. The CDR3, as DNA: TGTGCCAGCAGCTCCACCGGGACAGGGCCCTACGAGCAGTACTTC.

The CDR3 sequence is CASSQSPGGRVTGELFF. The CDR3 DNA follows: TGCGCCAGCAGCCAATCCCCCGGAGGGCGCGTCACCGGGGAGCTGTTTTTT. The rearrangement joins TRBV4-1 to TRBJ2-2; possible D gene TRBD2, 6 bases. Trimming pared 2 bases from V and 4 bases from J, leaving 17 bases between. Per the germline V gene, CDR1 is MGHRA and CDR2 is YSYEKL. This CDR3 has 17 residues.

The chain joins TRBV11-2 to TRBJ1-1; D unclear. CDR1 is SGHAT and CDR2 is FQNNGV in the germline V gene. V lost 5 bases and J 0 bases, leaving 7 bases between the germline ends. There are 13 residues in the CDR3. CDR3 in amino acids: CASSGPLNTEAFF. The CDR3 DNA follows: TGTGCCAGCAGCGGCCCTTTGAACACTGAAGCTTTCTTT.

The V call is TRBV7-8, the J call TRBJ1-1, with D tentatively TRBD1 (6 bases). V was cut by 0 bases and J by 2 bases, with 10 bases left in between. The length of the CDR3 is 15 residues. Per the germline V gene, CDR1 is SGHVS and CDR2 is FQNEAQ. The DNA for the CDR3 is TGTGCCAGCAGCTTAGCGGGGGCTATCAACACTGAAGCTTTCTTT. This gives the protein CASSLAGAINTEAFF.

The rearrangement links TRBV4-2 to TRBJ1-5; 7 nucleotides agree with TRBD1. V was pared by 0 bases and J by 4 bases, with 6 bases of the junction left unmatched. The CDR3 is 16 residues long. Germline V CDR1 and CDR2: LGHNA, YNFKEQ. The DNA for the CDR3 is TGTGCCAGCAGCCAAGAGGGGACAGCGATTAATCAGCCCCAGCATTTT. Residues: CASSQEGTAINQPQHF.

CDR3 in DNA: TGTGCCAGCAGTTTATACGCGGGGGGGTCCTACAATGAGCAGTTCTTC. Protein sequence: CASSLYAGGSYNEQFF. The chain employs TRBV28 and TRBJ2-1; 9 bases map to TRBD2. Germline V gene data show CDR1 as MDHEN and CDR2 as SYDVKM. Germline trimming cut 1 base from V and 1 base from J; bases unmatched to any gene: 2. CDR3 length: 16 residues.

About this clone itself: No conserved phenylalanine or tryptophan ends this CDR3, so it is likely a read error. The DNA is left out, because the CDR3 cannot be placed on it with certainty; the CDR3 is given as TCRdb lists it. This chain links TRBV7-9 with TRBJ1-2. The CDR3 is 14 amino acids long, termini counted. The germline V gene has CDR1 SEHNR and CDR2 FQNEAQ (reference sequence). The CDR3 loop reads CASSLGLNVGFVTL.